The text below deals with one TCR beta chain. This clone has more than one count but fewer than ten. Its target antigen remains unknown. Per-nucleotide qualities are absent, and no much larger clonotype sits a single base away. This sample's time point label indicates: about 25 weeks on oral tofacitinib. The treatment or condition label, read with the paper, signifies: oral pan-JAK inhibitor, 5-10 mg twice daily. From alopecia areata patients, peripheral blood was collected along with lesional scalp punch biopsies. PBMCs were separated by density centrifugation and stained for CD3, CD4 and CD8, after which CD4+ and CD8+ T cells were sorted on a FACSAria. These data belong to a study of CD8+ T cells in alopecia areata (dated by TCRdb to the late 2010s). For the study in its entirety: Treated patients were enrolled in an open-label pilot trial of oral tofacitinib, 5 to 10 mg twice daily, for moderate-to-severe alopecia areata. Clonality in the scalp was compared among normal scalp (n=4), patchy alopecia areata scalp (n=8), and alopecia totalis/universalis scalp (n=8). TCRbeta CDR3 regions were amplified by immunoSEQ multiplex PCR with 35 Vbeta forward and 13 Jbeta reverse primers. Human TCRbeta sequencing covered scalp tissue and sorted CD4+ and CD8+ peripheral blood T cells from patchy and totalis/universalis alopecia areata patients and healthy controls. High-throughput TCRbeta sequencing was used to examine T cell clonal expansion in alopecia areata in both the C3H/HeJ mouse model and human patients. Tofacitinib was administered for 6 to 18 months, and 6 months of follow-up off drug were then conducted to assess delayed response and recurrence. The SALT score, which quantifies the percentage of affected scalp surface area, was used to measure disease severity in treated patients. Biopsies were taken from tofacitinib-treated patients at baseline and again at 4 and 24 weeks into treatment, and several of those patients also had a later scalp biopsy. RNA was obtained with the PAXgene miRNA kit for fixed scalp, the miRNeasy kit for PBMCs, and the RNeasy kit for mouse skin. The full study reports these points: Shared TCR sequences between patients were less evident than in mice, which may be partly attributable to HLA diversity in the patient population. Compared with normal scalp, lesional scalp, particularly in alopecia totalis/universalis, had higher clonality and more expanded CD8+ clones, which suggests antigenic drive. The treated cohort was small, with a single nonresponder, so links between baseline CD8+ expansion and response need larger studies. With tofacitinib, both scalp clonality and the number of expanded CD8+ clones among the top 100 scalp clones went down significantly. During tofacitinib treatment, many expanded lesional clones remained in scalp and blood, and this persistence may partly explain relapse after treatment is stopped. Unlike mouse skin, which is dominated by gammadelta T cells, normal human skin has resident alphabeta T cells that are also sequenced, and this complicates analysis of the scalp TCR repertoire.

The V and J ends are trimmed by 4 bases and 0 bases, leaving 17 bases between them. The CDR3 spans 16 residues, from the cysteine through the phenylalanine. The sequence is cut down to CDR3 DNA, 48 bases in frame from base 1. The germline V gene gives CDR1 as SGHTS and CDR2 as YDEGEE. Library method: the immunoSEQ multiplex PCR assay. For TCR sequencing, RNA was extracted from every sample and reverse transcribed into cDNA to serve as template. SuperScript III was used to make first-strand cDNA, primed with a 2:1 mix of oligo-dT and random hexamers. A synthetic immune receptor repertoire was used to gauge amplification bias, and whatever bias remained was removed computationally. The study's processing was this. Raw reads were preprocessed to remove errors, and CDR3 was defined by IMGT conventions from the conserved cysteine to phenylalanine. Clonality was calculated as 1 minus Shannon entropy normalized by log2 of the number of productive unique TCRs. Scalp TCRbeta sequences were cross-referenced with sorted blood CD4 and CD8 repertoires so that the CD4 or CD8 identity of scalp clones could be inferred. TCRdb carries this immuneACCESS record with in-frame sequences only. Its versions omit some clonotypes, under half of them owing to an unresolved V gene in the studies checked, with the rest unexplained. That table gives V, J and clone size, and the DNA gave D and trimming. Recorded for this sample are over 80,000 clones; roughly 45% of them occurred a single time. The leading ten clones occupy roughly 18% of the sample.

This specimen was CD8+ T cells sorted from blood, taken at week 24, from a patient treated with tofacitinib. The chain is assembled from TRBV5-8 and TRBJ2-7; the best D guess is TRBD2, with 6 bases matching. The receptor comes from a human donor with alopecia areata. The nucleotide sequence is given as TGTGCCAGCAGCCAAGATTCGACTAGTCCCTCCTACGAGCAGTACTTC. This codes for CASSQDSTSPSYEQYF.